These 28 T cell receptor beta chains were sequenced from one sample in a study of T cell repertoires in cytomegalovirus infection. These receptors' antigens are unknown. TCRdb recomputed calls from the reads with MiXCR, one row per CDR3 protein. In the table there are about 770,000 distinct CDR3 sequences, 29% of which are singletons. Sequenced here: cultured CD8+ T cells from PBMCs, sampled from culture after CMV antigen stimulation. The receptors were sampled from a human donor in good health (CMV status not recorded). Some clones in this sample may be carry-over from other donors' samples.

This clonotype was seen many times. The CDR3 is CASSVRDRVNTEAFF. CDR3 bases: TGTGCCAGCAGCGTAAGGGACAGGGTGAACACTGAAGCTTTCTTT. The chain uses TRBV7-2 and TRBJ1-1, with 9 bases matching TRBD1. The CDR3 extends over 15 amino acids. Germline CDR1 is SGHTA and CDR2 is FQGNSA. Germline trimming cut 5 bases from V and 0 bases from J; bases unmatched to any gene: 4.

There are many counts of this clonotype. The chain is built from TRBV12-3 or TRBV12-4 and TRBJ2-1; the match to TRBD2 covers 7 bases. V dropped 0 bases and J dropped 3; count of bases not matched to a gene: 14. The CDR3 covers 19 residues. The CDR3 nucleotides are TGTGCCAGCAGTTTAGCAGCGGGGCCCGATAAGAACCTCTACAATGAGCAGTTCTTC. This gives the protein CASSLAAGPDKNLYNEQFF.

The CDR3 region is CASSTGTIPMRQFF. The DNA for the CDR3 is TGTGCCAGCAGTACCGGGACAATACCAATGAGACAGTTCTTC. The rearrangement joins TRBV11-3 to TRBJ2-1; possible D gene TRBD1, 6 bases. V lost 6 bases, J lost 13 bases, and 22 bases lay in between. This CDR3 region has 14 residues. Germline V gene data show CDR1 as SGHNT and CDR2 as YENEEA.

The rearrangement joins TRBV27 to TRBJ2-7; TRBD2 is a possible D gene (7 bases). Germline V gene sequence: CDR1 MNHEY, CDR2 SMNVEV (reference sequence). V lost 2 bases, J lost 1 base, and 15 bases lay in between. This CDR3 has 16 residues. Here the CDR3 DNA reads TGTGCCAGCAGTTTAAGTGGGGGGGCGATTTCCTACGAGCAGTACGTC. It encodes CASSLSGGAISYEQYV.

The V gene is TRBV4-1, the J gene TRBJ2-5; TRBD2 aligns across 13 bases. Germline CDR1 reads MGHRA; CDR2 reads YSYEKL. Trimming took 6 bases from V and 3 from J; bases not matched to a gene: 7. CDR3 length equals 16 residues. The CDR3 here is CASSGAGTSGEETQYF. CDR3 in DNA: TGCGCCAGCAGTGGGGCCGGGACTAGCGGGGAAGAGACCCAGTACTTC.

This clonotype showed up just a few times. The chain couples TRBV12-3 or TRBV12-4 to TRBJ2-1, with TRBD1 matching 7 bases. J lost 6 bases, V lost 5 bases, and 10 bases had no gene match. The CDR3 has 15 residues. The CDR3 here is CASSPSKTGSNEQFF. The DNA of the CDR3 is TGTGCCAGCAGTCCCTCGAAGACAGGGTCCAATGAGCAGTTCTTC.

The table lists this clonotype with a count of one. V usage is TRBV12-3 or TRBV12-4 and J usage is TRBJ2-5; D perhaps matches TRBD1 (6 bases). The CDR3 consists of 19 residues. V lost 3 bases to trimming and J lost 0 bases, with 23 bases between them. The CDR3 DNA is TGTGCCAGCAGTTTCTATCTAGGACAGTCACGCGGGTACCAAGAGACCCAGTACTTC. Protein product: CASSFYLGQSRGYQETQYF.

This clonotype was detected a few times. One end of the junction is discordant with germline, which a read error may explain. The chain carries TRBV6-1 and TRBJ1-1, with a weak D call TRBD1 (6 bases). CDR3 length equals 9 residues. The germline CDR1 and CDR2 sequences are MNHNS and SASEGT. The CDR3 region is CASSPDRIF. DNA for the CDR3: TGTGCCAGCAGTCCTGACAGGATCTTT.

This rearrangement joins TRBV11-2 to TRBJ2-7; 10 nucleotides match TRBD1. CDR3 size: 12 residues. Per the germline V gene, CDR1 is SGHAT and CDR2 is FQNNGV. The CDR3 here is CASSRGGQGVHV. In DNA form, the CDR3 reads TGTGCCAGCAGCCGTGGAGGACAGGGGGTTCACGTC.

The V and J genes are TRBV4-1 and TRBJ1-1, with D unclear. This CDR3 is built from 15 residues. V was trimmed by 0 bases and J by 13 bases, leaving 21 bases between them. The V gene's germline CDR1 is MGHRA and CDR2 YSYEKL. In nucleotides, the CDR3 is TGCGCCAGCAGCCAAGATCCTTCCCGGACGGCCTACGTTTTCTTT. Translation gives CASSQDPSRTAYVFF.

This clonotype was observed a few times. This rearrangement joins TRBV4-1 to TRBJ1-6; D might be TRBD1 (5 bases). From germline, CDR1 is MGHRA and CDR2 YSYEKL. The CDR3 totals 14 residues. V was trimmed by 2 bases and J by 7 bases, leaving 9 bases between them. The CDR3 sequence is CASSQPGWNSPLHF. As DNA, the CDR3 is TGCGCCAGCAGCCAACCAGGGTGGAATTCACCCCTCCACTTT.

The chain combines TRBV7-9 with TRBJ2-6, with D possibly matching TRBD2 (5 bases). V was pared by 5 bases and J by 2 bases, with 16 bases between. CDR3 length equals 17 residues. The germline CDR1 and CDR2 sequences are SEHNR and FQNEAQ (reference sequence). DNA for the CDR3: TGTGCCAGCAGCCCCGCGTTGACTACGGCTGGGGCCAACGTCCTGACTTTC. Amino acid sequence: CASSPALTTAGANVLTF.

V is TRBV29-1 and J is TRBJ2-7; TRBD1 matches 9 bases. Germline assignment: CDR1 SQVTM and CDR2 ANQGSEA. The CDR3 has 12 amino acids. The CDR3 sequence: CSATGTGHEQYF. The DNA for the CDR3 is TGCAGTGCAACCGGGACAGGGCACGAGCAGTACTTC.

The rearrangement joins TRBV27 to TRBJ1-1; D might be TRBD1 (6 bases). The CDR3 is 16 residues long. Per the germline V gene, CDR1 is MNHEY and CDR2 is SMNVEV (reference sequence). V was trimmed by 2 bases and J by 1 base, leaving 14 bases between them. In nucleotides, the CDR3 is TGTGCCAGCAGTTTAGTACGGGGGGCCACGAACACTGAAGCTTTCTTT. Its translation: CASSLVRGATNTEAFF.

The gene calls are TRBV23-1 and TRBJ2-1, with a weak D call TRBD1 (6 bases). TRBV23-1 is sorted into the ORF group, with uncertain function. V gave up 7 bases and J gave up 5 bases, with 15 bases separating them. CDR3 length: 14 amino acids. CDR3 bases: TGCGCCAGCACGGCACCAGGGGACAACAATGAGCAGTTCTTC. As protein: CASTAPGDNNEQFF.

In this sample, this clonotype turned up a few times. The V and J genes are TRBV27 and TRBJ1-3, with 9 bases fitting TRBD1. The CDR3 runs 16 residues. Unmatched junction bases numbered 8, after V lost 6 bases and J lost 2 bases. The V gene's germline CDR1 is MNHEY and CDR2 SMNVEV (reference sequence). The CDR3 nucleotides are TGTGCCAGCAGGGGGACAGGGTTTGGGGCTGGAAACACCATATATTTT. Encoded protein: CASRGTGFGAGNTIYF.

This clonotype showed up just a few times. The chain has TRBV14 and TRBJ1-2; D might be TRBD1 (5 bases). The CDR3 sequence is 15 residues long. Trimming removed 1 base from V and 0 bases from J, with 9 bases in between. Germline V gives CDR1 SGHDN, CDR2 FVKESK. CDR3 in amino acids: CASSQGGRSNYGYTF. CDR3 bases: TGTGCCAGCAGCCAAGGGGGACGCTCTAACTATGGCTACACCTTC. The full variable domain, in which reference TRBV14 and TRBJ1-2 provide the parts outside the CDR3, is EAGVTQFPSHSVIEKGQTVTLRCDPISGHDNLYWYRRVMGKEIKFLLHFVKESKQDESGMPNNRFLAERTGGTYSTLKVQPAELEDSGVYFCASSQGGRSNYGYTFGSGTRLTVV.

The chain is built from TRBV7-6 and TRBJ2-5, with D perhaps assigned TRBD1 or TRBD2 (5 bases each). Germline CDR1 SGHVS, CDR2 FNYEAQ. This CDR3 region has 14 residues. Trimming stripped 5 bases from V and 8 bases from J, with 18 bases between. CDR3 protein: CASSMSGRAITQYF. In nucleotides, the CDR3 is TGTGCCAGCAGCATGTCGGGACGGGCGATAACCCAGTACTTC.

The J gene is TRBJ1-1, the V gene TRBV9; 11 nucleotides agree with TRBD1. Per the germline V gene, CDR1 is SGDLS and CDR2 is YYNGEE. This CDR3 is built from 15 residues. The junction had 7 bases not matched to a gene; V was cut back by 3 bases and J by 6 bases. The chain's CDR3 is CASSGRTGGAAEAFF. In nucleotides, the CDR3 is TGTGCCAGCAGCGGGAGGACAGGGGGCGCGGCTGAAGCTTTCTTT.

J is TRBJ2-1 and V is TRBV6-5; TRBD2 matches 8 bases. There are 15 residues in the CDR3. Germline CDR1 is MNHEY and CDR2 is SVGAGI. V lost 6 bases to trimming and J lost 4 bases; unmatched junction nucleotides: 8. The CDR3 DNA sequence: TGTGCCAGCAGCCAGACGGGGGGGCTATACAATGAGCAGTTCTTC. Its translation: CASSQTGGLYNEQFF.

This clonotype has a handful of counts. Here the CDR3 reads CASSSTDRFNQPQHF. CDR3 sequence (DNA): TGTGCCAGCAGCTCAACAGACAGATTCAATCAGCCCCAGCATTTT. The rearrangement uses TRBV7-9 and TRBJ1-5; the D gene is possibly TRBD1 (5 bases). CDR3 length: 15 residues. The V end lost 4 bases, the J end lost 3 bases, and 13 bases lay between the germline ends. Germline CDR1 and CDR2: SEHNR and FQNEAQ (reference sequence).

The rearrangement joins TRBV15 to TRBJ2-7; D assignment may be TRBD1 or TRBD2 (5 bases each). The V end lost 8 bases, the J end lost 3 bases, and 8 bases lay between the germline ends. The CDR3 is made up of 11 amino acids. The germline CDR1 and CDR2 sequences are LNHNV and YYDKDF (reference sequence). The DNA for the CDR3 is TGTGCCACCCAGGGAGTCTACGAGCAGTACTTC. This sequence encodes CATQGVYEQYF.

This chain connects TRBV7-9 to TRBJ1-2; 9 nucleotides line up with TRBD1. V gave up 5 bases and J gave up 6 bases; unmatched junction bases: 4. This CDR3 is built from 13 residues. Germline CDR1 SEHNR, CDR2 FQNEAQ (reference sequence). The CDR3 sequence: CASSHRTGDGYTF. Here the CDR3 DNA reads TGTGCCAGCAGCCACCGGACAGGGGATGGCTACACCTTC.

The rearrangement links TRBV6-2 or TRBV6-3 to TRBJ1-2; D remains unclear. The germline CDR1 and CDR2 sequences are MNHEY and SVGEGT. V dropped 6 bases and J dropped 8 bases, with 13 bases sitting between them. This CDR3 contains 12 residues. Here the CDR3 DNA reads TGTGCCAGCAGCTCGGGCCCCGGGGGCTACACCTTC. This sequence encodes CASSSGPGGYTF.

This clonotype has just a few counts. The J gene is TRBJ2-7, the V gene TRBV20-1; TRBD2 aligns across 7 bases. This CDR3 is 15 amino acids long. V was clipped by 0 bases and J by 1 base; unmatched bases: 6. Looked up from germline, CDR1 is DFQATT and CDR2 is SNEGSKA (reference sequence). Here the CDR3 reads CSARDKAGLSYEQYV. DNA of the CDR3: TGCAGTGCTAGAGATAAAGCGGGACTATCCTACGAGCAGTACGTC.

The chain employs TRBV11-2 and TRBJ2-5; D gene unclear. Trimming stripped 0 bases from V and 0 bases from J, with 5 bases between. The CDR3 consists of 14 residues. Germline loops: CDR1 SGHAT, CDR2 FQNNGV. In nucleotides, the CDR3 is TGTGCCAGCAGCTTAGATTTAGACCAAGAGACCCAGTACTTC. It specifies CASSLDLDQETQYF.

V gene TRBV4-1 combines with J gene TRBJ2-1, with 10 bases fitting TRBD1. The length of the CDR3 is 15 residues. Germline V gene sequence: CDR1 MGHRA, CDR2 YSYEKL. With 5 bases clipped from V and 8 bases from J, the junction kept 9 bases outside the gene matches. CDR3 residues: CASSFGQGEGDEQFF. The DNA of the CDR3 is TGCGCCAGCAGCTTCGGACAGGGGGAAGGGGATGAGCAGTTCTTC.

The chain joins TRBV12-3 or TRBV12-4 to TRBJ2-7; tentatively, D is TRBD1 (6 bases). Trimming stripped 6 bases from V and 2 bases from J, with 14 bases between. This CDR3 region has 14 residues. CDR3: CASSRGHTPYEQYF. DNA for the CDR3: TGTGCCAGCAGCCGGGGACACACCCCCTACGAGCAGTACTTC.